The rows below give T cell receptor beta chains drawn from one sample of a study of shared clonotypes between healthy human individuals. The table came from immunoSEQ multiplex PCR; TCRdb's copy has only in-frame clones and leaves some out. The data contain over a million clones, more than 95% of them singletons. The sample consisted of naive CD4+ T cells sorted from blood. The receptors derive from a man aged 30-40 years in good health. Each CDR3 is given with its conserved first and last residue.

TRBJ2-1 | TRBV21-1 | CASSKGSNPNEQFF
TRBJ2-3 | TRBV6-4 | CASSVDSGDTQYF
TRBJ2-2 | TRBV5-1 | CASRLGGTGELFF
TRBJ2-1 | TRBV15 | CATSRRLAGTGNEQFF
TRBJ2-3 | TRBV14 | CASSRQPTSTDTQYF
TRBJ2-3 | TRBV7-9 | CASSGRAPSTDTQYF
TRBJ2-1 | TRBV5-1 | CASSLVGQLGREQFF
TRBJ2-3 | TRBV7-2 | CASSRSGLANTDTQYF
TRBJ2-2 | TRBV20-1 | CSASGGGELFF
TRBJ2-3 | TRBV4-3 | CASSQSGSTDTQYF
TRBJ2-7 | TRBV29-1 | CSVALGRLGYEQYF
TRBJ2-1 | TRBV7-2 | CASRAGGLSNEQFF
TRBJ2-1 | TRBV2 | CASTKGRERYNEQFF
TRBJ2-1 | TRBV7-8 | CASSLGEYNEQFF
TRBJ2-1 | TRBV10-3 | CAISESVGRHNEQFF
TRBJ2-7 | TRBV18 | CASSPPEAAAGTEQYF
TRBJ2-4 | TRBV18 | CASSPPEGLAKNIQYF
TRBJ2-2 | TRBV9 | CASSVAVTAIFTGELFF
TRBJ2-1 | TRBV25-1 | CASSALAGGGEQFF
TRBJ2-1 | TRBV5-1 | CASSYGTSSYNEQFF
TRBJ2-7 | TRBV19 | CASSLPGVPGLGNYEQYF
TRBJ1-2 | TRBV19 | CASSILGRRNYGYTF
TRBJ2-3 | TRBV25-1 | CASSSSDTQYF
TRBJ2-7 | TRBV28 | CASSSSPWDRVYEQYF
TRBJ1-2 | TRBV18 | CASSPRISGGNNYGYTF
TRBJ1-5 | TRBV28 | CASSLRTRTGTSNQPQHF
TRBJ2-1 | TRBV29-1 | CSPPLSNEQFF